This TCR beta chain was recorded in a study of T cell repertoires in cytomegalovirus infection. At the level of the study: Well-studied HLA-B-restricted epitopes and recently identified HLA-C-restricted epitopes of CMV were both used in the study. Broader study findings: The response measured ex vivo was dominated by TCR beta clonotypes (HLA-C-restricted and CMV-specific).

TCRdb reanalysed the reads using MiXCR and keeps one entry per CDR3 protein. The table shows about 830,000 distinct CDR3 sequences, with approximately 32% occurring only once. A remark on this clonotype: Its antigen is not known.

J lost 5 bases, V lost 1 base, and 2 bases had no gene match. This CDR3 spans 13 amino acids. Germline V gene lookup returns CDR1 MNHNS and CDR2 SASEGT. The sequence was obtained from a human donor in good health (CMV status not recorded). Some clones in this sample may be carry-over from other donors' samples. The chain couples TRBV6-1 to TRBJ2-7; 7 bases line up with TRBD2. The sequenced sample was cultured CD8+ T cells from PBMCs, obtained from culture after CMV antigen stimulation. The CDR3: CASSEGGGNEQYV. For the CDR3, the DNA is TGTGCCAGCAGTGAAGGGGGAGGGAACGAGCAGTACGTC.